Following are 22 T cell receptor beta chains from one sample sequenced in a study of blood T cell repertoires in COVID-19. Sequenced by immunoSEQ multiplex PCR; TCRdb stores in-frame clones only, minus some. This table has fewer than 400,000 clones, roughly nine tenths appearing once. What was sequenced was PBMCs or T cells enriched from blood (not recorded which). These receptors were collected from a woman aged 30 to 39 who had been exposed to COVID-19.

This clone appeared many times. This sample also contains other DNA sequences that code for the same CDR3. The chain recombines TRBV6-5 with TRBJ1-1; the match to TRBD1 covers 10 bases. The CDR3 contains 13 residues. Trimming cost V 9 bases and J 3 bases; bases outside gene matches: 4. Germline V gene sequence: CDR1 MNHEY, CDR2 SVGAGI. CDR3: CASRDRGYTEAFF. The CDR3, as DNA: TGTGCCAGTAGGGACAGGGGATACACTGAAGCTTTCTTT.

The chain couples TRBV5-1 to TRBJ1-6; D possibly corresponds to TRBD1 (6 bases). This CDR3 is built from 15 residues. The V end was cut by 4 bases, the J end by 14 bases, with 22 bases between. The germline V gene encodes CDR1 SGHRS and CDR2 YFSETQ. This CDR3 reads CASSQSPGTPTSLHF. As DNA, the CDR3 is TGCGCCAGCAGCCAAAGCCCCGGGACACCCACGTCCCTCCACTTT.

V usage is TRBV24-1 and J usage is TRBJ2-3, with 9 nucleotides matching TRBD2. From germline, CDR1 is KGHDR and CDR2 SFDVKD. The J segment lost 4 bases and the V segment lost 9 bases, leaving 7 bases of the junction unmatched. This CDR3 is built from 14 residues. CDR3 region: CATAEAGGPDTQYF. CDR3 nucleotide sequence: TGTGCCACCGCAGAAGCGGGGGGCCCAGATACGCAGTATTTT.

The chain couples TRBV6-2 or TRBV6-3 to TRBJ2-5, with 9 positions matching TRBD2. Germline trimming cut 2 bases from V and 8 bases from J; bases unmatched to any gene: 12. In germline, CDR1 is MNHEY, CDR2 SVGEGT. The CDR3 is 16 residues long. The CDR3: CASSYGAGGPLRTQYF. For the CDR3, the DNA is TGTGCCAGCAGTTACGGAGCGGGGGGCCCCCTAAGAACCCAGTACTTC.

The sample holds a few counts of this clone. The chain couples TRBV5-4 to TRBJ2-5, with 8 positions matching TRBD1. Per germline, CDR1 SGHNT and CDR2 YYREEE (reference sequence). The CDR3 contains 14 residues. J lost 4 bases, V lost 4 bases, and 6 bases had no gene match. CDR3 sequence reads: CASSTPGGGETQYF. Here the CDR3 DNA reads TGTGCCAGCAGCACACCAGGGGGCGGAGAGACCCAGTACTTC.

The genes are TRBV29-1 and TRBJ1-4; D might be TRBD1 (6 bases). The CDR3 totals 13 residues. Trimming took 7 bases from V and 8 from J, leaving 17 bases between them. CDR1 is SQVTM, CDR2 ANQGSEA, per germline. CDR3 protein: CSARGAGGEKLFF. DNA of the CDR3: TGCAGCGCCCGGGGGGCCGGAGGAGAAAAACTGTTTTTT. The whole variable domain, filled in from reference TRBV29-1 and TRBJ1-4, reads SAVISQKPSRDICQRGTSLTIQCQVDSQVTMMFWYRQQPGQSLTLIATANQGSEATYESGFVIDKFPISRPNLTFSTLTVSNMSPEDSSIYLCSARGAGGEKLFFGSGTQLSVL.

The V and J genes are TRBV5-1 and TRBJ2-7; 7 bases line up with TRBD1. With V trimmed by 2 bases and J by 7 bases, 6 bases remained unmatched. Germline CDR1 SGHRS, CDR2 YFSETQ. This CDR3 is built from 13 residues. The CDR3 coding sequence is TGCGCCAGCAGCTTAGCGACAGGGAATGAGCAGTACTTC. Translated: CASSLATGNEQYF. Full variable domain (remainder filled in from reference TRBV5-1 and TRBJ2-7): KAGVTQTPRYLIKTRGQQVTLSCSPISGHRSVSWYQQTPGQGLQFLFEYFSETQRNKGNFPGRFSGRQFSNSRSEMNVSTLELGDSALYLCASSLATGNEQYFGPGTRLTVT.

The chain uses TRBV2 and TRBJ2-7; no definite D call. V was clipped by 5 bases and J by 2 bases, with 7 bases between them. The CDR3 is made up of 12 amino acids. Per the germline V gene, CDR1 is SNHLY and CDR2 is FYNNEI. DNA for the CDR3: TGTGCCAGCAGTCTAGTCCCCTACGAGCAGTACTTC. Its protein is CASSLVPYEQYF.

The V call is TRBV3-1 (or the pseudogene TRBV3-2), the J call TRBJ1-2; D might be TRBD1 (6 bases). This CDR3 has 15 amino acids. V was cut by 1 base and J by 4 bases, with 13 bases left in between. Germline assignment: CDR1 LGHDT and CDR2 YNNKEL (reference sequence). CDR3 protein: CASSQGSRGGYGYTF. The DNA of the CDR3 is TGTGCCAGCAGCCAAGGTTCAAGAGGGGGCTATGGCTACACCTTC.

This chain uses TRBV4-1 with TRBJ1-5; D is perhaps TRBD1 (6 bases). The CDR3 is 17 residues long. V dropped 2 bases and J dropped 0 bases, with 14 bases sitting between them. In germline, CDR1 is MGHRA, CDR2 YSYEKL. CDR3 coding DNA: TGCGCCAGCAGCCAAATGGGGGCCTCATATAGCAATCAGCCCCAGCATTTT. Protein product: CASSQMGASYSNQPQHF.

CDR3: CASSLGGGAVKETQYF. In DNA, the CDR3 is TGTGCCAGCAGCTTAGGAGGGGGGGCGGTTAAAGAGACCCAGTACTTC. This chain joins TRBV11-2 and TRBJ2-5; perhaps TRBD2 as D (7 bases). The germline V gene encodes CDR1 SGHAT and CDR2 FQNNGV. V gave up 1 base and J gave up 3 bases, with 15 bases separating them. The CDR3 loop spans 16 amino acids.

The V call is TRBV14, the J call TRBJ1-1; TRBD1 might be the D (6 bases). The germline gives CDR1 SGHDN, CDR2 FVKESK. This CDR3 has 16 residues. Deletions cut 6 bases from V and 0 bases from J, with 17 bases between. The CDR3, as DNA: TGTGCCAGCAGTACAGGGAGAGTCGATATGAACACTGAAGCTTTCTTT. Its translation is CASSTGRVDMNTEAFF. Filled out from reference TRBV14 and TRBJ1-1, the complete variable domain reads EAGVTQFPSHSVIEKGQTVTLRCDPISGHDNLYWYRRVMGKEIKFLLHFVKESKQDESGMPNNRFLAERTGGTYSTLKVQPAELEDSGVYFCASSTGRVDMNTEAFFGQGTRLTVV.

The J gene is TRBJ2-7, the V gene TRBV6-2 or TRBV6-3; TRBD2 aligns across 11 bases. Germline loops: CDR1 MNHEY, CDR2 SVGEGT. The CDR3 totals 19 residues. Trimming removed 0 bases from V and 0 bases from J; junction bases left unmatched: 10. The DNA for the CDR3 is TGTGCCAGCAGTTACTCGAGACGACTAGCGGGGAGGAGCTCCTACGAGCAGTACTTC. Its protein product is CASSYSRRLAGRSSYEQYF.

The chain recombines TRBV19 with TRBJ1-2, with D uncertain. Looked up from germline, CDR1 is LNHDA and CDR2 is SQIVND (reference sequence). Trimming pared 7 bases from V and 0 bases from J, leaving 12 bases between. The CDR3 contains 14 residues. CDR3 nucleotide sequence: TGTGCCAGTACCCCCCGGGGAGCTAACTATGGCTACACCTTC. Encoded protein: CASTPRGANYGYTF.

This chain uses TRBV4-2 with TRBJ1-1, with D maybe TRBD1 (6 bases). The CDR3 spans 15 residues. Between the trimmed V and J ends, which lost 0 bases and 4 bases, there was a span of 12 bases. Germline V CDR1 and CDR2: LGHNA, YNFKEQ. The CDR3 DNA follows: TGTGCCAGCAGCCAAGATAGGGGACATATCACTGAAGCTTTCTTT. This codes for CASSQDRGHITEAFF.

The V and J genes are TRBV4-1 and TRBJ1-2; D is ambiguous. CDR3 size: 14 residues. V gave up 0 bases and J gave up 7 bases, with 12 bases separating them. Germline V gives CDR1 MGHRA, CDR2 YSYEKL. The CDR3 here is CASSQENAPIGYTF. CDR3 coding DNA: TGCGCCAGCAGCCAAGAGAATGCGCCGATTGGCTACACCTTC.

This clone was observed a single time. V is TRBV3-1 (or the pseudogene TRBV3-2) and J is TRBJ1-3; D ambiguous. V lost 2 bases, J lost 8 bases, and 13 bases lay in between. The CDR3 has 14 residues. Per the germline V gene, CDR1 is LGHDT and CDR2 is YNNKEL (reference sequence). CDR3 loop: CASSQSAAFYTIYF. The CDR3 DNA is TGTGCCAGCAGCCAATCGGCAGCGTTCTACACCATATATTTT.

The V and J genes are TRBV6-9 and TRBJ2-6; TRBD1 matches 7 bases. The CDR3 covers 17 residues. The V gene end was trimmed by 4 bases and the J gene end by 2 bases; junction bases not matched to a gene: 8. Per germline, CDR1 MNHGY and CDR2 SVAAGI. This CDR3 reads CASSLNRGVAGANVLTF. The DNA of the CDR3 is TGTGCCAGCAGTTTGAACAGGGGTGTGGCTGGGGCCAACGTCCTGACTTTC.

The V gene is TRBV27, the J gene TRBJ2-2, with D perhaps matching TRBD2 (6 bases). The V and J ends lost 3 bases and 3 bases respectively, with 14 bases between them. Germline assignment: CDR1 MNHEY and CDR2 SMNVEV (reference sequence). This CDR3 contains 16 residues. The CDR3 region has the DNA TGTGCCAGCAGTTTCCCCGGAGGGTTAGACACCGGGGAGCTGTTTTTT. Translation: CASSFPGGLDTGELFF.

V usage is TRBV7-9 and J usage is TRBJ2-7; D unresolved. CDR1 SEHNR and CDR2 FQNEAQ come from the germline V gene (reference sequence). The V and J ends lost 5 bases and 5 bases respectively, with 7 bases between them. The CDR3 has 11 residues. The CDR3 reads CASSQDNEQYF. The CDR3, as DNA: TGTGCCAGCAGCCAAGACAACGAGCAGTACTTC.

The chain links TRBV30 to TRBJ1-3; 7 positions match TRBD1. The J segment lost 7 bases and the V segment lost 4 bases, leaving 16 bases of the junction unmatched. The CDR3 has 16 amino acids. Per germline, CDR1 GTSNPN and CDR2 SVGIG (reference sequence). As DNA, the CDR3 is TGTGCCTGGAATCCCCTCTACAGGGGCTTGAGGAACACCATATATTTT. Translating gives CAWNPLYRGLRNTIYF.

The V call is TRBV6-5, the J call TRBJ1-2; D may be TRBD1 (6 bases). V was pared by 1 base and J by 5 bases, with 17 bases between. The CDR3 length is 16 residues. The germline CDR1 and CDR2 sequences are MNHEY and SVGAGI. For the CDR3, the DNA is TGTGCCAGCAGTTACTTTCAGGGGAATTCGATATATGGCTACACCTTC. Translated: CASSYFQGNSIYGYTF.